This T cell receptor (beta chain) was found in a study of molecular identifiers for immune sequencing clone quantification listed by TCRdb under 2018. Describing the broader study: For a replicate experiment, RNA from 20,000 or 100,000 naive CD8 T cells was divided into five aliquots, and four of the five aliquots were sequenced. This methods study benchmarked molecular-identifier clustering-based TCR repertoire sequencing (MIDCIRS) and TCR RNA copy counting, using CD8 T cells to do so.

Libraries of naive CD8 T cells were built from about 21,000 to 970,000 sorted cells, with 10%, 30% or 50% of the purified RNA used. On a BD FACSAria II, naive CD8 T cells were FACS-sorted as CD8+CD4-CCR7+CD45RA+ and collected into RLT Plus buffer. Roughly ten TCR copies' worth of Jurkat RNA were spiked into roughly 19,000-1,000,000 naive CD8 T cell samples to test detection sensitivity. Enrichment of CD8 T cells was done with RosetteSep CD8+ T Cell Enrichment Cocktail plus Ficoll-Paque, and ACK red cell lysis came afterward. Study-wide findings and limitations: Highly expanded clone sizes could be underestimated because identical TCR molecules may share a barcode. Modeling indicated approximately 3.1 TCR RNA copies recovered per cell, compared with about 10 by digital PCR, which implies a capture efficiency of around 29%. In CMV-specific effector cells, clones with more than 20 RNA copies accounted for over 99% of molecules, whereas in naive cells such clones accounted for under 1%. Spiked-in Jurkat TCR RNA equivalent to a single cell was reported to be detectable even among approximately 1 million naive CD8 T cells. Without barcode sub-clustering, chimeric consensus sequences inflated TCR diversity; chimeras reached as high as 47%. Naive libraries contained spiked-in Jurkat TCR RNA (approximately ten copies' worth), which is not part of the donor repertoire.

The library was obtained by PCR. Data came from an Illumina HiSeq 4000. Bulk TCR libraries were made following a previously described method, with the TCR primers given in Table S5. Total RNA was purified with the Qiagen AllPrep DNA/RNA kit. Before analysis, reads from multiple sequencing runs of one library were combined. The study's own analysis went as follows. Reads were retained only if an exact TCR constant sequence was present, and the retained reads were trimmed to 150 nt and grouped according to their 12-nt molecular barcodes. Reads within each barcode group were sub-clustered using a 15% Levenshtein threshold, and quality-weighted consensus sequences were constructed for each RNA molecule. Non-functional sequences were discarded, and so were lower-count sequences lying one edit away from another sequence. Based on a fit of two negative binomial distributions, barcode sub-clusters having less than 20% of the maximum read count were discarded. TCRdb reprocessing: public reads trimmed at Q25 with fastp, clones called with MiXCR, in-frame beta chains kept. Rows matching on CDR3 protein sequence are summarized as one entry with the most common DNA and genes. TCRdb, rather than the study authors, made the V and J calls. For this sample the table gives about 640,000 distinct CDR3 sequences, of which 20% were detected only once. The biggest ten clones account for roughly 0.9% of the sample.

From the cysteine through the phenylalanine, the CDR3 covers 15 amino acids. Of all the DNA, just the CDR3 is kept, 45 bases in frame from base 1. The V and J ends are trimmed by 2 bases and 5 bases, leaving 15 bases between them. The germline V gene encodes CDR1 SEHNR and CDR2 FQNEAQ (reference sequence). This clonotype was observed many times. Which antigen it targets is not known. Per-base qualities were not stored, and no clone one base away is much larger. What was sequenced was naive CD8+ T cells from blood, with Jurkat cell RNA spiked in. Taken with the paper, the label for cell subset or site translates to: FACS-sorted CD8+CD4-CCR7+CD45RA+ naive T cells. This chain is built from TRBV7-9 and TRBJ2-5; TRBD2 is perhaps the D gene, given 6 matching bases. The TCR comes from a human donor in good health. Some libraries in this study had Jurkat cell RNA spiked in. The CDR3 amino acid sequence is: CASSLPRGRLETQYF. DNA sequence: TGTGCCAGCAGCTTACCGCGGGGCAGATTGGAGACCCAGTACTTC.